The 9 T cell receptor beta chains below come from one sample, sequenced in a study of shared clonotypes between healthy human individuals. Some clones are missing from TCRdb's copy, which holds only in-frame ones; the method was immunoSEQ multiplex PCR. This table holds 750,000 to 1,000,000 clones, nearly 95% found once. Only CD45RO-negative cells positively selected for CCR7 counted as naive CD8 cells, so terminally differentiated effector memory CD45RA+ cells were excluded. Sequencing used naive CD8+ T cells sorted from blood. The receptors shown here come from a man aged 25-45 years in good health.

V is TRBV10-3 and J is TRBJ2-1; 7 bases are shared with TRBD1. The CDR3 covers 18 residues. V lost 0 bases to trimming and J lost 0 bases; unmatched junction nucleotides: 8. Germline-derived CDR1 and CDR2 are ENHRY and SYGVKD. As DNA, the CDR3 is TGTGCCATCAGTGAGTCGGTTGAGACAGGGTACTCCTACAATGAGCAGTTCTTC. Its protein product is CAISESVETGYSYNEQFF.

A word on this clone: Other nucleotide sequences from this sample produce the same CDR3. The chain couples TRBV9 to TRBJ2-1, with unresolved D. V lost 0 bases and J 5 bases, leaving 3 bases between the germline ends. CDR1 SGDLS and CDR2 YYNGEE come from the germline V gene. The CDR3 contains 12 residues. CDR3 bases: TGTGCCAGCAGCGTAGCCGACAATGAGCAGTTCTTC. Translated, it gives CASSVADNEQFF.

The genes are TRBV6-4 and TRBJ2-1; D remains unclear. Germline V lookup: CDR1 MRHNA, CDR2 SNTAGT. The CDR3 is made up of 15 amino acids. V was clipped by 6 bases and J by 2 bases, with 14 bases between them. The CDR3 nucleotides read TGTGCCAGCAGCGGCCGACTCGCGCCCTACAATGAGCAGTTCTTC. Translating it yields CASSGRLAPYNEQFF.

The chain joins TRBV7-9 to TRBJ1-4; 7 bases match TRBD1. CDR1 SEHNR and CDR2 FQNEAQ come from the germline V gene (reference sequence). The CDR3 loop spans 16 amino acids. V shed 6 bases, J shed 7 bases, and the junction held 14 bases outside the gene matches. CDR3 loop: CASSSLPGQLAEKLFF. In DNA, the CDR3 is TGTGCCAGCAGTTCCCTGCCGGGACAGTTGGCTGAAAAACTGTTTTTT.

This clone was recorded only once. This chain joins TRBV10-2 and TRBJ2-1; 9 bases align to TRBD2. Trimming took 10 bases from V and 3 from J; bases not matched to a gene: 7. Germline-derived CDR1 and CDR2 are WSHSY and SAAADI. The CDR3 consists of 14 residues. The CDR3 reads CATSYSGGYNEQFF. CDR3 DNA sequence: TGCGCCACCAGCTATAGCGGGGGCTACAATGAGCAGTTCTTC.

DNA for the CDR3: TGTGCCAGCAGCCAAGAAACAGGGGGTGCCTACGAGCAGTACTTC. Its protein product is CASSQETGGAYEQYF. This chain connects TRBV4-2 to TRBJ2-7, with TRBD1 identical over 8 bases. Germline V gene data show CDR1 as LGHNA and CDR2 as YNFKEQ. The CDR3 spans 15 residues. The V segment lost 0 bases and the J segment 2 bases; nucleotides outside the gene matches: 3.

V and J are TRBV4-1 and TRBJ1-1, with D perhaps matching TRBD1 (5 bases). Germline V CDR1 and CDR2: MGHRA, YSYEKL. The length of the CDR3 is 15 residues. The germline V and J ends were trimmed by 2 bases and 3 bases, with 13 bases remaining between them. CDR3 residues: CASSQTQGVDTEAFF. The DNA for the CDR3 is TGCGCCAGCAGCCAAACCCAGGGTGTAGACACTGAAGCTTTCTTT.

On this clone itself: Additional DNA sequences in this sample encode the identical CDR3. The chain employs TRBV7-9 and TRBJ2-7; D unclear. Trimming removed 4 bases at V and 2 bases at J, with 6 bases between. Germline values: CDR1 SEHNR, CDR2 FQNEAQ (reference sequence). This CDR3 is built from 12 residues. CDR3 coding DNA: TGTGCCAGCAGCTCAGGTACCTACGAGCAGTACTTC. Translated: CASSSGTYEQYF.

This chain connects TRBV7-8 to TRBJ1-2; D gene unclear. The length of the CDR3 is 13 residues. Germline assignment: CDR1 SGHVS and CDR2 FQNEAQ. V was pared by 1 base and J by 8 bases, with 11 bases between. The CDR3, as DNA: TGTGCCAGCAGCTTAGGGGAGCTCGAGGGCTACACCTTC. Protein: CASSLGELEGYTF.